This passage covers 24 T cell receptor beta chains from one sample sequenced in a study of T cells expressing NK-cell markers. TCRdb reanalyzed the 5' RACE reads, giving one entry per CDR3 protein sequence and no DNA. The sample features about 150,000 distinct CDR3 sequences, with 37% in its top ten. The specimen sequenced was blood T cells: a sorted CD56 or NKG2C T cell subset, CD4+ or CD8+ T cells, or bulk PBMC T cells (not recorded which). These TCRs come from a woman aged 45-60 years in good health.

The chain is built from TRBV12-3 or TRBV12-4 and TRBJ2-1; TCRdb indicates TRBD1, and absent DNA this call remains unverified. The CDR3 covers 13 residues. This chain's CDR3 is CASSFRGGNEQFF.

This chain connects TRBV5-1 to TRBJ2-7. Per the germline V gene, CDR1 is SGHRS and CDR2 is YFSETQ. CDR3 length equals 14 residues. The CDR3 reads CASSLAGESYEQYF.

This chain joins TRBV20-1 and TRBJ2-2. Germline-derived CDR1 and CDR2 are DFQATT and SNEGSKA (reference sequence). This CDR3 has 14 residues. CDR3 residues: CSAQNYLNTGELFF.

This chain joins TRBV10-3 and TRBJ1-1; the TCRdb call, TRBD1, lacks DNA for checking. Germline V CDR1 and CDR2: ENHRY, SYGVKD. The length of the CDR3 is 13 residues. CDR3: CAISPGGPTEAFF.

CDR3 amino acids: CASSAYTGGWNEKLFF. This chain uses TRBV14 with TRBJ1-4; TCRdb outputs TRBD1, but without DNA this stays unchecked. This CDR3 region has 16 residues. Germline V lookup: CDR1 SGHDN, CDR2 FVKESK.

This chain connects TRBV6-2 or TRBV6-3 to TRBJ1-4. The germline CDR1 and CDR2 sequences are MNHEY and SVGEGT. The CDR3 loop spans 14 amino acids. The CDR3: CASSDRQDGEKLFF.

J is TRBJ2-3 and V is TRBV27; TCRdb indicates TRBD1, and absent DNA this call remains unverified. The CDR3 contains 13 residues. Germline CDR1 MNHEY, CDR2 SMNVEV (reference sequence). The CDR3 reads CASSSQQGAVQYF.

The chain has TRBV24-1 and TRBJ2-1; TCRdb lists TRBD2, though no DNA is available to test this call. The CDR3 has 16 residues. Per the germline V gene, CDR1 is KGHDR and CDR2 is SFDVKD. The CDR3 sequence: CATSDPRGLAANEQFF.

V is TRBV13 and J is TRBJ1-5. Germline assignment: CDR1 PRHDT and CDR2 FYEKMQ (reference sequence). This CDR3 region has 12 residues. This CDR3 reads CASSLESGPQHF.

The chain employs TRBV7-9 and TRBJ2-1; TCRdb picks TRBD2, but there is no DNA to check that call. The CDR3 covers 17 residues. Per germline, CDR1 SEHNR and CDR2 FQNEAQ (reference sequence). The CDR3 sequence: CASSFLLWPVTEYEQFF.

This rearrangement joins TRBV20-1 to TRBJ2-7; the D gene TCRdb calls, TRBD1, cannot be checked with no DNA. Germline CDR1 reads DFQATT; CDR2 reads SNEGSKA (reference sequence). The CDR3 contains 13 residues. The CDR3 spells CSATSGGKYEQYF.

The chain couples TRBV13 to TRBJ2-1; absent DNA, TCRdb's TRBD1 call cannot be checked. Germline V lookup: CDR1 PRHDT, CDR2 FYEKMQ (reference sequence). CDR3 length equals 13 residues. CDR3 in amino acids: CASMELLRGEQFF.

The chain links TRBV20-1 to TRBJ1-1; TCRdb's assignment of TRBD1 cannot be checked, as there is no DNA. Germline V gene sequence: CDR1 DFQATT, CDR2 SNEGSKA (reference sequence). The CDR3 totals 15 residues. This chain's CDR3 is CSASGTGGFNTEAFF.

The CDR3 region is CAITLYTDTQYF. This rearrangement joins TRBV12-3 or TRBV12-4 to TRBJ2-3. CDR3 length: 12 amino acids.

The chain links TRBV2 to TRBJ2-3; TCRdb's D call of TRBD2 is untestable without DNA. The CDR3 sequence is 13 residues long. Germline-derived CDR1 and CDR2 are SNHLY and FYNNEI. The CDR3: CASPTDSPDTQYF.

The gene calls are TRBV29-1 and TRBJ2-1; TCRdb's D call of TRBD1 is untestable without DNA. The CDR3 loop spans 11 amino acids. CDR1 is SQVTM, CDR2 ANQGSEA, per germline. The CDR3 loop reads CSVVLLGDGFF.

The chain is built from TRBV28 and TRBJ2-1; with no DNA, the TCRdb D assignment of TRBD1 cannot be verified. Germline lookup yields CDR1 MDHEN and CDR2 SYDVKM. The CDR3 spans 13 residues. The chain's CDR3 is CASGHRGSNEQFF.

The gene calls are TRBV12-3 or TRBV12-4 and TRBJ1-5. The CDR3 runs 14 residues. CDR3 residues: CASSLDWGEQPQHF.

This rearrangement joins TRBV7-9 to TRBJ2-7; lacking DNA, the TRBD2 call made by TCRdb goes unchecked. The CDR3 sequence is 18 residues long. Germline CDR1 and CDR2: SEHNR and FQNEAQ (reference sequence). This CDR3 reads CASSLGGTLAGGRYEQYF.

The V call is TRBV7-3, the J call TRBJ2-1; TCRdb's D gene call, TRBD2, goes unchecked for lack of DNA. CDR3 size: 15 residues. Germline lookup yields CDR1 SGHTA and CDR2 FQGTGA. CDR3 sequence: CASSPTSGGYNEQFF.

The CDR3 protein is CASSLSYRDGETQYF. J is TRBJ2-5 and V is TRBV27; the D call from TCRdb, TRBD1, cannot be confirmed without DNA. The CDR3 has 15 residues. In germline, CDR1 is MNHEY, CDR2 SMNVEV (reference sequence).

The rearrangement links TRBV27 to TRBJ1-1; TCRdb's D call of TRBD1 is untestable without DNA. The CDR3 length is 16 residues. Germline lookup yields CDR1 MNHEY and CDR2 SMNVEV (reference sequence). CDR3 sequence: CASSLSGPGSFTEAFF.

This sequence joins TRBV12-3 or TRBV12-4 and TRBJ2-6; there is no DNA to check the TCRdb D call of TRBD1. CDR3 length: 14 residues. CDR3 region: CASSPPPGANVLTF.

CDR3 amino acids: CASSLALGHSYNSPLHF. This chain joins TRBV7-9 and TRBJ1-6; TCRdb reports TRBD1, a call that lacks DNA to check it against. Germline values: CDR1 SEHNR, CDR2 FQNEAQ (reference sequence). This CDR3 has 17 amino acids.